What follows describes a single T cell receptor beta chain. Its antigen is as yet unknown. Using its own MiXCR run on the 5' RACE reads, TCRdb lists one record per CDR3 protein. The sample shows approximately 82,000 distinct CDR3 sequences, roughly 12% of them seen only once. This entry is derived from a study of T-cell memory formation after mild COVID-19. Points from the study as a whole: CD4/CD8 balance held among clones contracting day 15 to 85, and later expanders leaned CD4+. Shrinking CD4+ clones resided mostly in CM and EM, and CD8+ ones in EMRA.

The CDR3 totals 14 residues. The V end was cut by 3 bases, the J end by 4 bases, with 11 bases between. CDR1 SGHAT and CDR2 FQNNGV come from the germline V gene. The source of this sequence is a man aged 18 to 35 who had mild COVID-19 (a few samples of this study predate the infection). Cell type and time point are not known. The gene calls are TRBV11-2 and TRBJ2-3, with D tentatively TRBD2 (5 bases). Sample: PBMCs or a T cell subset sorted from them (not recorded which). CDR3: CASSFPGMPDTQYF. The DNA of the CDR3 is TGTGCCAGCAGCTTCCCGGGGATGCCAGATACGCAGTATTTT. The full variable domain, completed using reference TRBV11-2 and TRBJ2-3, is EAGVAQSPRYKIIEKRQSVAFWCNPISGHATLYWYQQILGQGPKLLIQFQNNGVVDDSQLPKDRFSAERLKGVDSTLKIQPAKLEDSAVYLCASSFPGMPDTQYFGPGTRLTVL.